This entry features one T cell receptor (beta chain) sequence. The antigen remains unidentified. CDR1 is MNHNS, CDR2 SASEGT, per germline. Trimming removed 1 base from V and 7 bases from J, with 20 bases in between. The CDR3 is 17 residues long. The study enrolled healthy HIV-negative adults without recent acute infections or vaccinations as donors. This record comes from a study of shared clonotypes between healthy human individuals. Overall study context: Per donor, CD8 memory used one plate, CD8 naive used two, CD4 memory used three and CD4 naive used three. General study results and limits: Clonotype sharing across a handful of donors was observed for around 4.8% of naive CD4 clonotypes.

Sorted-subset replicate PCRs used roughly 180 ng DNA, around 27,000 T cell genomes. Assay used: immunoSEQ multiplex PCR; TCRdb lists only in-frame clones, some missing. The sample contains 2 million to 2.5 million clones, approximately 96% of which appear only once. The rearrangement uses TRBV6-1 and TRBJ2-4, with D perhaps TRBD1 or TRBD2 (5 bases each). Specimen: naive CD4+ T cells sorted from blood. Subset here: CD45RA+ positively selected. The sequence was collected from a man between 18 and 29 years old in good health. CDR3 loop: CASSEVHRGTTMNIQYF. The CDR3 DNA is TGTGCCAGCAGTGAAGTTCATAGAGGGACCACAATGAACATTCAGTACTTC.